A selection of T cell receptor beta chains follows, all from one sample in a study of shared T cell receptors in the human thymus. Assay: immunoSEQ multiplex PCR; the TCRdb copy retains only in-frame clones and omits some. The sample has approximately 660,000 clones, 88% seen once. These data were also filed under a second study, of human thymus T cells.

Sequenced material: thymocytes. The receptor source for this set is a boy in the first two years of life with a congenital heart defect. The CDR3 runs from the conserved cysteine through the conserved F or W. D genes are given only for firm matches. Not all rows give a size; the values are once, few, many and, for expanded clones, a class.

>NA|NA|TRBV10-3|TRBJ1-4
CAISAVPGTNEKLFF
TGTGCCATCAGTGCTGTTCCAGGGACTAATGAAAAACTGTTTTTT
>NA|TRBD1|TRBV27|TRBJ1-5
CASSLYGTGGSNQPQHF
TGTGCCAGCAGTTTATATGGGACAGGGGGTAGTAACCAGCCCCAGCATTTT
>NA|TRBD2|TRBV7-2|TRBJ2-5
CASSLAGLAGDLETQYF
TGTGCCAGCAGCTTAGCGGGACTAGCGGGAGATTTAGAGACCCAGTACTTC
>NA|NA|TRBV10-3|TRBJ2-1
CAIRAATGSNEQFF
TGTGCCATCAGAGCCGCGACAGGATCCAATGAGCAGTTCTTC
>NA|NA|TRBV7-2|TRBJ2-7
CASSLAGGLYEQYF
TGTGCCAGCAGCTTAGCGGGGGGGCTGTACGAGCAGTACTTC
>few|NA|TRBV19|TRBJ2-3
CASSIRRSTDTQYF
TGTGCCAGTAGTATCCGGCGGAGCACAGATACGCAGTATTTT
>NA|TRBD2|TRBV4-2|TRBJ2-1
CASSQVGTSGSHNEQFF
TGTGCCAGCAGCCAAGTCGGGACTAGCGGGTCCCACAATGAGCAGTTCTTC
>NA|TRBD1|TRBV7-2|TRBJ2-2
CASSSNRGIGTGELFF
TGTGCCAGCAGCTCCAACAGGGGAATCGGGACCGGGGAGCTGTTTTTT
>NA|NA|TRBV4-3|TRBJ1-2
CASSQGAGNKNYGYTF
TGCGCCAGCAGCCAAGGGGCAGGGAATAAGAACTATGGCTACACCTTC
>NA|NA|TRBV28|TRBJ2-1
CASSPGEEQFF
TGTGCCAGCAGTCCAGGGGAAGAGCAGTTCTTC
>NA|TRBD2|TRBV7-9|TRBJ2-1
CASSPGLAGGPNNEQFF
TGTGCCAGCAGCCCGGGACTAGCGGGAGGGCCGAACAATGAGCAGTTCTTC
>once|TRBD2|TRBV4-3|TRBJ2-3
CASSQGRPGLAPRTLTDTQYF
TGCGCCAGCAGCCAAGGCCGACCGGGACTAGCCCCGAGAACTCTGACAGATACGCAGTATTTT
>NA|TRBD2|TRBV29-1|TRBJ2-1
CSVEGTSGWSYNEQFF
TGCAGCGTTGAAGGGACTAGCGGTTGGTCCTACAATGAGCAGTTCTTC
>once|TRBD1|TRBV5-6|TRBJ2-7
CASSKGDSTYEQYF
TGTGCCAGCAGCAAAGGGGACAGTACTTACGAGCAGTACTTC
>NA|TRBD1|TRBV5-8|TRBJ2-3
CASSLYRGSTDTQYF
TGTGCCAGCAGCTTATACAGGGGCTCGACAGATACGCAGTATTTT
>NA|TRBD2|TRBV27|TRBJ2-1
CASSASGRRLGNNEQFF
TGTGCCAGCAGTGCTAGCGGGAGACGGTTGGGAAACAATGAGCAGTTCTTC
>once|NA|TRBV10-3|TRBJ1-2
CATYCRHVDGYTF
TGTGCCACATATTGCAGGCACGTCGATGGCTACACCTTC
>NA|TRBD2|TRBV28|TRBJ2-7
CASSSPGLAVTYEQYF
TGTGCCAGCAGTTCACCGGGGCTAGCGGTTACCTACGAGCAGTACTTC
>NA|TRBD1|TRBV28|TRBJ2-7
CASSLGQGADEQYF
TGTGCCAGCAGTTTAGGTCAGGGGGCTGACGAGCAGTACTTC
>NA|NA|TRBV6-5|TRBJ1-1
CASSPALGRTAEAFF
TGTGCCAGCAGTCCGGCTCTGGGGAGGACCGCTGAAGCTTTCTTT
>NA|TRBD2|TRBV23-1|TRBJ2-3
CASSPGGSGGTDTQYF
TGCGCCAGCAGCCCCGGGGGTAGCGGGGGCACAGATACGCAGTATTTT
>NA|NA|TRBV15|TRBJ2-1
CATSREGRGSYNEQFF
TGTGCCACCAGCAGAGAGGGAAGGGGCTCCTACAATGAGCAGTTCTTC